This entry features one T cell receptor (beta chain) sequence. Its antigen is not identified. The data are from a study of OX40 agonist ivuxolimab in advanced cancers. The germline V and J ends were trimmed by 4 bases and 5 bases, with 15 bases remaining between them. This CDR3 contains 14 residues. CDR1 and CDR2 from the germline V gene are SGDLS and YYNGEE. General study results and limits: Among patients with partial responses at 0.1-3.0 mg/kg, clonal expansion was among the lowest.

Only in-frame clones appear in the TCRdb table, and some are missing; sequencing was by immunoSEQ multiplex PCR. This table has approximately 60,000 clones, approximately 92% appearing once. The rearrangement uses TRBV9 and TRBJ1-2; a possible D gene is TRBD1 (6 bases). The receptor was derived from an adult with an advanced solid tumor such as melanoma, head and neck, liver or kidney cancer. Sequenced here: CD4+ or CD8+ T cells sorted from blood, sampled in a trial of the OX40 agonist ivuxolimab. The CDR3 here is CASSLGGQRYGYTF. The CDR3 region has the DNA TGTGCCAGCAGCCTAGGTGGACAGCGGTATGGCTACACCTTC. The full variable domain, its missing parts supplied by reference TRBV9 and TRBJ1-2, is DSGVTQTPKHLITATGQRVTLRCSPRSGDLSVYWYQQSLDQGLQFLIQYYNGEERAKGNILERFSAQQFPDLHSELNLSSLELGDSALYFCASSLGGQRYGYTFGSGTRLTVV.